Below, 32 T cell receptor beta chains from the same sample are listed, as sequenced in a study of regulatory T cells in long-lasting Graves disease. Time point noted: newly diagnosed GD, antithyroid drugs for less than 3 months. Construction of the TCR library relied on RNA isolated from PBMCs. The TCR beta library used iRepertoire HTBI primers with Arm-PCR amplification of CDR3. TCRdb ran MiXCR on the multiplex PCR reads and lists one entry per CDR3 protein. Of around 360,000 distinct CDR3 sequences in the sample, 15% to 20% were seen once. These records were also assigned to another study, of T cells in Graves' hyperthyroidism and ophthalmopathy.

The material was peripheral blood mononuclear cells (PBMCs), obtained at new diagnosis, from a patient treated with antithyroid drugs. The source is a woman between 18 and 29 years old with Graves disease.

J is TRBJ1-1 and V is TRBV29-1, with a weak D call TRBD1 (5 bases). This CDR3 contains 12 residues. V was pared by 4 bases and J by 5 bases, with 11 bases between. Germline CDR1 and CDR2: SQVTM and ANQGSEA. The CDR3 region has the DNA TGCAGCGTTGTACCGGGGGAGACTGAAGCTTTCTTT. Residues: CSVVPGETEAFF.

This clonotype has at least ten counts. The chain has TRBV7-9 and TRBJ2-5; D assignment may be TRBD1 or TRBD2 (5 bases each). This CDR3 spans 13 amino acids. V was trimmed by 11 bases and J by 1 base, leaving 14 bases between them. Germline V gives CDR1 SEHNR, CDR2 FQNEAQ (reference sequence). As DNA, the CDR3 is TGTGCCTCGCAGCGGACACGCCAAGAGACCCAGTACTTC. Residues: CASQRTRQETQYF.

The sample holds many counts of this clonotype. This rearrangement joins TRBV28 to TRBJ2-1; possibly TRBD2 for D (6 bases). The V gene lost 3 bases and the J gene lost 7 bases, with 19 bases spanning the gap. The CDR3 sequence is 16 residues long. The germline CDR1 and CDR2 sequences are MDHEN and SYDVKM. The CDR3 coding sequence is TGTGCCAGCAGTTTTGGCGGGGTCGTTCAGGTTAATGAGCAGTTCTTC. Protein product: CASSFGGVVQVNEQFF.

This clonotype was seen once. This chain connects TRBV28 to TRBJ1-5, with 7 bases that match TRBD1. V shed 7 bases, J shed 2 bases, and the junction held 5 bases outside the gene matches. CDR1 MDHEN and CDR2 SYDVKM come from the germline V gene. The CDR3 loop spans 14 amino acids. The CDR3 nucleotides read TGTGCCAGCACCCGAGGACAGGGCAATCAGCCCCAGCATTTT. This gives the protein CASTRGQGNQPQHF.

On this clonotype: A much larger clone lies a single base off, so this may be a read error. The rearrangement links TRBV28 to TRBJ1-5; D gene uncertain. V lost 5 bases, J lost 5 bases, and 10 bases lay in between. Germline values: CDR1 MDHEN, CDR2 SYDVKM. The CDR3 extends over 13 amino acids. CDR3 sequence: CASSLLSHQPQHF. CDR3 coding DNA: TGTGCCAGCAGTCTCCTTTCTCATCAGCCCCAGCATTTT.

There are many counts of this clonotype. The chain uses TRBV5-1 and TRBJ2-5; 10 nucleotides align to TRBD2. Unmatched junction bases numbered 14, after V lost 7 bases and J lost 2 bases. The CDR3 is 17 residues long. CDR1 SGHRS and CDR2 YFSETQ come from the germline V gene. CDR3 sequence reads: CASWGASGRVGQETQYF. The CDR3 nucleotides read TGCGCCAGCTGGGGAGCTAGCGGGAGAGTAGGGCAAGAGACCCAGTACTTC.

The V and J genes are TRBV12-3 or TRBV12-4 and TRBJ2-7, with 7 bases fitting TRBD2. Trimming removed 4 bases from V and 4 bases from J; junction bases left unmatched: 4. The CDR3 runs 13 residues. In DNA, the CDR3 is TGTGCCAGCAGTTGGGGGGGGGGATACGAGCAGTACTTC. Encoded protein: CASSWGGGYEQYF.

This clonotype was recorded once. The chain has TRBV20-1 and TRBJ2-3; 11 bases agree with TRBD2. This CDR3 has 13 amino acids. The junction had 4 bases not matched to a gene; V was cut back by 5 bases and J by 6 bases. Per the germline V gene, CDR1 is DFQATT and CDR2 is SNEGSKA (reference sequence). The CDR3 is CSARSGGEDTQYF. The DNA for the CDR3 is TGCAGTGCTCGTAGCGGGGGGGAGGATACGCAGTATTTT.

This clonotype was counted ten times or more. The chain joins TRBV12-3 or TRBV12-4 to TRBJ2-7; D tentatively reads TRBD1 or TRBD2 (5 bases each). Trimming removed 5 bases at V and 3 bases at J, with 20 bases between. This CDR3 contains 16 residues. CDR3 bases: TGTGCCAGCAGTCCGGTACAGGCTTGGGGGAGCTACGAGCAGTACTTC. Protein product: CASSPVQAWGSYEQYF.

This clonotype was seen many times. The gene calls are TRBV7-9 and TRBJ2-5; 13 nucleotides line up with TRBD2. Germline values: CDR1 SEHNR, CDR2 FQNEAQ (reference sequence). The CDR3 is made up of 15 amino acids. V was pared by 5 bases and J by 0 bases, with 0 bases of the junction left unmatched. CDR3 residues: CASSGLAGDQETQYF. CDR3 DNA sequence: TGTGCCAGCAGCGGACTAGCGGGAGACCAAGAGACCCAGTACTTC.

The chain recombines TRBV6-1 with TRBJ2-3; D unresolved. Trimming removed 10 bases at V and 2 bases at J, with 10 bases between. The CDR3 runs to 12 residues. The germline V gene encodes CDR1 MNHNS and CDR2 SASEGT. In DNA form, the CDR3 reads TGTGCCACGGCGGAGTACACAGATACGCAGTATTTT. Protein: CATAEYTDTQYF.

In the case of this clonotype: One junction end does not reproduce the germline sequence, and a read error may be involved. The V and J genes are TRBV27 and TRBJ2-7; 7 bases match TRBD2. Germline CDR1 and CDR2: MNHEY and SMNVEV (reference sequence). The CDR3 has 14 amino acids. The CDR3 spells CASFKMGGDYGQYF. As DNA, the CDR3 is TGTGCCAGCTTTAAAATGGGGGGGGATTACGGGCAGTACTTC.

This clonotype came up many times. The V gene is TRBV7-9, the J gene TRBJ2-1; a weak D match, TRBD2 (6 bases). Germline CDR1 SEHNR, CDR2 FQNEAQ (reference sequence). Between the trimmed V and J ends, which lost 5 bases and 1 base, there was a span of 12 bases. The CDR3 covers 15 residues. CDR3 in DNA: TGTGCCAGCAGCCGCGGAGGGATTTCCTACAATGAGCAGTTCTTC. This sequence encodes CASSRGGISYNEQFF.

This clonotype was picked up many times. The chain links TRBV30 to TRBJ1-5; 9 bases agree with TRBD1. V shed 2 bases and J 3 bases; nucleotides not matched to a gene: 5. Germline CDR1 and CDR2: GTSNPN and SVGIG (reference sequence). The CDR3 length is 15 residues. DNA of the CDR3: TGTGCCTGGAGTCCCGGGACAGGGTACAATCAGCCCCAGCATTTT. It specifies CAWSPGTGYNQPQHF.

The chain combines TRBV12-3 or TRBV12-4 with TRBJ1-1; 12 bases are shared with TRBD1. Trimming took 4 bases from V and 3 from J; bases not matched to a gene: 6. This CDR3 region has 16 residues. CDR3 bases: TGTGCCAGCAGTTCGGGACAGGGGGCAGGGCACACTGAAGCTTTCTTT. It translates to CASSSGQGAGHTEAFF.

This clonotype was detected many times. Here the CDR3 reads CASSLTPQYF. In nucleotides, the CDR3 is TGTGCCAGCAGTTTAACGCCGCAGTATTTT. J is TRBJ2-3 and V is TRBV28; D unresolved. V was trimmed by 2 bases and J by 10 bases, leaving 4 bases between them. CDR1 is MDHEN and CDR2 is SYDVKM in the germline V gene. The CDR3 sequence is 10 residues long.

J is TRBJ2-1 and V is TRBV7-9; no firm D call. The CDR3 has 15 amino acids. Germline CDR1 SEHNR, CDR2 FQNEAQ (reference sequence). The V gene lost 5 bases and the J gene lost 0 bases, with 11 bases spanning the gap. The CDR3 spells CASSPTRSSYNEQFF. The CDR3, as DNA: TGTGCCAGCAGCCCCACCCGAAGCTCCTACAATGAGCAGTTCTTC.

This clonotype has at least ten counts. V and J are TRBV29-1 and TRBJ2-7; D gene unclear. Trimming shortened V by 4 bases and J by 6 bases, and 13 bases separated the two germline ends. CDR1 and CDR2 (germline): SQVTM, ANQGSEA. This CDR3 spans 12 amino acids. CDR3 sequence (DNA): TGCAGCGTTGGTTGGGCCATGGGCGAGCAGTACTTC. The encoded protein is CSVGWAMGEQYF.

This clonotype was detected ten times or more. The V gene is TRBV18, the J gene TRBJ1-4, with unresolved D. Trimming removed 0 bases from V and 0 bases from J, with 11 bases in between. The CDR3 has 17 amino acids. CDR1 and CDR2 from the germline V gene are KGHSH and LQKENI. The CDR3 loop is CASSPPTGKATNEKLFF. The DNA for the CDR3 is TGTGCCAGCTCACCACCTACGGGGAAAGCAACTAATGAAAAACTGTTTTTT.

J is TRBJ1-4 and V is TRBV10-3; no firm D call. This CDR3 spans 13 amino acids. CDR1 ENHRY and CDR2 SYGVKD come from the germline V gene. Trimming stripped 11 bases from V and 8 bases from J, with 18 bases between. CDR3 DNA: TGTGCCGCCACCTCCTCCCCTGAGGAAAAACTGTTTTTT. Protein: CAATSSPEEKLFF.

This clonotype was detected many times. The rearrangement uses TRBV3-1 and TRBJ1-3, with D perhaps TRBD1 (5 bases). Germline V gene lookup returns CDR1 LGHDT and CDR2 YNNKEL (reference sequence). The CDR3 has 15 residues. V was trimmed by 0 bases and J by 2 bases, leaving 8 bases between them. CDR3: CASSQEVGAGNTIYF. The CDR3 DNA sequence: TGTGCCAGCAGCCAAGAGGTGGGGGCTGGAAACACCATATATTTT.

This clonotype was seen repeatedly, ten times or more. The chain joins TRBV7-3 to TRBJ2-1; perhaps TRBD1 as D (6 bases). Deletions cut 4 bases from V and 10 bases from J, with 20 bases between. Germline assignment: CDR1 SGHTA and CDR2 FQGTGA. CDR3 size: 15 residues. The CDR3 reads CASSSGANRVEEQFF. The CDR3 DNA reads TGTGCCAGCAGCTCCGGAGCCAACAGGGTTGAGGAGCAGTTCTTC.

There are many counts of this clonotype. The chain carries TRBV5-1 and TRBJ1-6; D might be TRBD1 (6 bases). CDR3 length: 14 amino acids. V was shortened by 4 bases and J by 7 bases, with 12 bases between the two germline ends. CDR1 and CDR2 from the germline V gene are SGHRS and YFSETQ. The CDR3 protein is CASSTRQANSPLHF. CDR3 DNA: TGCGCCAGCAGCACTAGACAGGCGAATTCACCCCTCCACTTT.

CDR3 sequence reads: CSASRGNSNQPQHF. Written as DNA, the CDR3 is TGCAGTGCTAGCAGGGGAAATAGCAATCAGCCCCAGCATTTT. The chain carries TRBV20-1 and TRBJ1-5; D is possibly TRBD1 (6 bases). Germline V lookup: CDR1 DFQATT, CDR2 SNEGSKA (reference sequence). Trimming left V 3 bases short and J 0 bases short, with 9 bases between. The CDR3 covers 14 residues.

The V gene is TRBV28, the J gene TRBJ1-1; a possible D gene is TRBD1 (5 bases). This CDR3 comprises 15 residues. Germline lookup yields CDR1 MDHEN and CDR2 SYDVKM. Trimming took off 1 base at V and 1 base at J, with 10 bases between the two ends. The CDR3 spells CASSLFGAGNTEAFF. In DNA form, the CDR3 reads TGTGCCAGCAGTTTATTCGGGGCGGGGAACACTGAAGCTTTCTTT.

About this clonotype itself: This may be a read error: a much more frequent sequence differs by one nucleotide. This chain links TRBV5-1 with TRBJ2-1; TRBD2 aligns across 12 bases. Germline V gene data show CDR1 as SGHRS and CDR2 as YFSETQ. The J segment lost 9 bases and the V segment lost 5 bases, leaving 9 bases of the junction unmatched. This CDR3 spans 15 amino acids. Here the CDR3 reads CASRTSGSSRTEQFF. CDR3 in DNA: TGCGCCAGCAGGACTAGCGGGAGCAGTCGTACTGAGCAGTTCTTC.

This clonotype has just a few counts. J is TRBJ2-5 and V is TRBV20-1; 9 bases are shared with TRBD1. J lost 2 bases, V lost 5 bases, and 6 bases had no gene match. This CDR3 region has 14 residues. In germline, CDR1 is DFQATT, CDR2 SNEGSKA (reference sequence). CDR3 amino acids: CSAARDRAQETQYF. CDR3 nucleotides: TGCAGTGCTGCCCGGGACAGGGCTCAAGAGACCCAGTACTTC.

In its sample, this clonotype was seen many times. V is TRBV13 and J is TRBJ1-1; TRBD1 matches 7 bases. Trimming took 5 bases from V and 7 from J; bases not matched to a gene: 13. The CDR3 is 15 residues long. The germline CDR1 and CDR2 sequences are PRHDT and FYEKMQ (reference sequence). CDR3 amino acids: CASSPGEQGGVEAFF. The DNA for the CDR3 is TGTGCCAGCAGCCCCGGGGAGCAGGGGGGTGTTGAAGCTTTCTTT. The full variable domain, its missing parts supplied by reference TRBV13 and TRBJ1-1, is AAGVIQSPRHLIKEKRETATLKCYPIPRHDTVYWYQQGPGQDPQFLISFYEKMQSDKGSIPDRFSAQQFSDYHSELNMSSLELGDSALYFCASSPGEQGGVEAFFGQGTRLTVV.

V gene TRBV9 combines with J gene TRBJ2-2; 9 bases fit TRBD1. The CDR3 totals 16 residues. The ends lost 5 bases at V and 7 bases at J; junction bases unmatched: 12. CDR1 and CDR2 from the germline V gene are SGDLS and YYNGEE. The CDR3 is CASSPAGTGRVGELFF. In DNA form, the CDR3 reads TGTGCCAGCAGTCCGGCCGGGACAGGGCGAGTCGGGGAGCTGTTTTTT. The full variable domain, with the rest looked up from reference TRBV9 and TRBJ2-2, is DSGVTQTPKHLITATGQRVTLRCSPRSGDLSVYWYQQSLDQGLQFLIQYYNGEERAKGNILERFSAQQFPDLHSELNLSSLELGDSALYFCASSPAGTGRVGELFFGEGSRLTVL.

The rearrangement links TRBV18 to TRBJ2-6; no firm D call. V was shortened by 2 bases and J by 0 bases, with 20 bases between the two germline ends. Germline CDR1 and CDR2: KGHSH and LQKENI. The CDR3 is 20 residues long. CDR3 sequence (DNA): TGTGCCAGCTCACCAGCTTTCGGGCCAGAGTCTCTCTCTGGGGCCAACGTCCTGACTTTC. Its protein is CASSPAFGPESLSGANVLTF.

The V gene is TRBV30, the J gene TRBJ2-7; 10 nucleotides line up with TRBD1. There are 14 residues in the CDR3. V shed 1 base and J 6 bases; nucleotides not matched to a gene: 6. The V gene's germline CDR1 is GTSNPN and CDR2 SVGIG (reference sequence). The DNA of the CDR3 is TGTGCCTGGAGTGCCGGGACAGGGGTAGGCGAGCAGTACTTC. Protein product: CAWSAGTGVGEQYF.

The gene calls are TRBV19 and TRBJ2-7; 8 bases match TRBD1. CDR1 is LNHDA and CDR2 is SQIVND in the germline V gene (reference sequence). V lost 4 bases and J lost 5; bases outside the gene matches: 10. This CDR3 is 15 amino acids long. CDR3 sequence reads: CASSNPPTGVHEQYF. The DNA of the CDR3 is TGTGCCAGTAGTAACCCTCCGACAGGGGTCCACGAGCAGTACTTC. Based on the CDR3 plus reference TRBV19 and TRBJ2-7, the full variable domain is DGGITQSPKYLFRKEGQNVTLSCEQNLNHDAMYWYRQDPGQGLRLIYYSQIVNDFQKGDIAEGYSVSREKKESFPLTVTSAQKNPTAFYLCASSNPPTGVHEQYFGPGTRLTVT.